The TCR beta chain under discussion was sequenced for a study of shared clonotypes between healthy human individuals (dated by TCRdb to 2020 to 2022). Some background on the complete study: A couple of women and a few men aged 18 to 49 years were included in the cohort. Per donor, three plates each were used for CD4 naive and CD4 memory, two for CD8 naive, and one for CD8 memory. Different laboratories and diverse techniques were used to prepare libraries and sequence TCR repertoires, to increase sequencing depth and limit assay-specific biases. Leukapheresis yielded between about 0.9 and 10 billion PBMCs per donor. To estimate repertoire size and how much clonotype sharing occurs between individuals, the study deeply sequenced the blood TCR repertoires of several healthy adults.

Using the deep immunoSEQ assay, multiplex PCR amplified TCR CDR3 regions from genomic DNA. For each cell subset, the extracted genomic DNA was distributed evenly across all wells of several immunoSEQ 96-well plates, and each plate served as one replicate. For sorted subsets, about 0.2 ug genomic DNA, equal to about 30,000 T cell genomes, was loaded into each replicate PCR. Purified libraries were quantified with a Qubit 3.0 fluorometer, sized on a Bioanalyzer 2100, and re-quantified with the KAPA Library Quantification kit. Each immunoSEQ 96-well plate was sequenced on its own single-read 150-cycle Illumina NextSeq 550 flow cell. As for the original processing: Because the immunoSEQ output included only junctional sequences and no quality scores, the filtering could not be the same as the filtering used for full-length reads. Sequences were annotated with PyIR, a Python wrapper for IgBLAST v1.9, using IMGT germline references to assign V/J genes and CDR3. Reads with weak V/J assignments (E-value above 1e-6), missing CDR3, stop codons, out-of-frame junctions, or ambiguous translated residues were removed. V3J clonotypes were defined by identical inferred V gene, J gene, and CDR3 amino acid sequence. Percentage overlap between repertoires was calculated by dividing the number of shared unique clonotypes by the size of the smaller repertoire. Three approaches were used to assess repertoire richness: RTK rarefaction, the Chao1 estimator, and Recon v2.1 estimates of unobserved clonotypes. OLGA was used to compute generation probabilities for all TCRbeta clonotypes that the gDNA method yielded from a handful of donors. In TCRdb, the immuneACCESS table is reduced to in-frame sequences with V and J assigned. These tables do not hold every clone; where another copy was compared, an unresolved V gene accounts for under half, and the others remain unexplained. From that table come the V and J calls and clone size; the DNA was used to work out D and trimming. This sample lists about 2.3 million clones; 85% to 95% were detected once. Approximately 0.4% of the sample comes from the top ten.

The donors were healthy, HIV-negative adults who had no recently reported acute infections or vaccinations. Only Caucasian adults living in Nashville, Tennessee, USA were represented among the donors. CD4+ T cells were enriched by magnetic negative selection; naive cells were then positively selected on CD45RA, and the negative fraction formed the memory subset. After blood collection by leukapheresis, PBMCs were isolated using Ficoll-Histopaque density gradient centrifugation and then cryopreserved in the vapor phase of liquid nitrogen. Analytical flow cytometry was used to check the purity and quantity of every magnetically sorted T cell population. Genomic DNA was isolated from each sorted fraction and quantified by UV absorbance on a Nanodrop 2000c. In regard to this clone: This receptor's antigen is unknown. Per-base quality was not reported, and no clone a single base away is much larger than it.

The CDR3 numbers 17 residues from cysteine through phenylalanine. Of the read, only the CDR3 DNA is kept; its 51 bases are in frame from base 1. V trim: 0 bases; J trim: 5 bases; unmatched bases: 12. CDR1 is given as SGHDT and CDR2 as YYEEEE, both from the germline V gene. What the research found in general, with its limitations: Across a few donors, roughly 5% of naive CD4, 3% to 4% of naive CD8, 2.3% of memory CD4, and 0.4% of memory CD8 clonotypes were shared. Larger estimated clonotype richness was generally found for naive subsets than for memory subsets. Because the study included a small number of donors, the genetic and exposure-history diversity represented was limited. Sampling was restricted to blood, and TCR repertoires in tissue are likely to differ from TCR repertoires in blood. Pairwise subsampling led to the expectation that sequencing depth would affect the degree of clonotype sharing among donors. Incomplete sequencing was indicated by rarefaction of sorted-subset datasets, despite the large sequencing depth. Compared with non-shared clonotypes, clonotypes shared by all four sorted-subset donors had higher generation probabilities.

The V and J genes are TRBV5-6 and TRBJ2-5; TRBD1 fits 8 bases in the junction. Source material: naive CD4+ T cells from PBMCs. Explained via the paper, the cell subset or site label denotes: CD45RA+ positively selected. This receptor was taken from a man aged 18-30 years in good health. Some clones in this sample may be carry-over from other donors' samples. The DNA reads TGTGCCAGCAGCTTGGCCATAACTCTCCGGGACAGGGAGACCCAGTACTTC. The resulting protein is CASSLAITLRDRETQYF.